This TCR beta chain was captured in a study of control samples from healthy donors and cancer patients. Germline V gene lookup returns CDR1 KGHSH and CDR2 LQKENI. The V gene lost 3 bases and the J gene lost 9 bases, with 15 bases spanning the gap. This CDR3 has 14 residues. TCRdb keeps only in-frame clones here, not all; method: immunoSEQ multiplex PCR. Counted here are 75,000 to 90,000 clones, roughly 84% occurring once; the ten biggest clones make up approximately 2.1%. Sequencing was carried out using blood. This rearrangement joins TRBV18 to TRBJ2-1, with D tentatively TRBD1 or TRBD2 (5 bases each). This receptor was identified in a woman aged 40-49 years in good health. The CDR3 region has the DNA TGTGCCAGCTCACCGCAGATGGGGGAAAGTGAGCAGTTCTTC. Translating it yields CASSPQMGESEQFF.